What follows is one T cell receptor beta chain and its context. This sample was taken from a study of blood T cell repertoires in COVID-19. Study information: Collection of acute and convalescent COVID-19 samples took place in the United States, Italy and Spain.

Study processing details: From reference gene primer amplification, estimates of nucleated cell counts were derived. Sequenced by immunoSEQ multiplex PCR; TCRdb stores in-frame clones only, minus some. The DNA was the basis for D and trimming; V, J and clone size are from that table. The table records around 260,000 clones, 90% to 95% of them present only once. Germline V gene data show CDR1 as SGHRS and CDR2 as YFSETQ. V shed 0 bases and J shed 2 bases, with 9 bases lying between them. CDR3 length: 14 amino acids. V is TRBV5-1 and J is TRBJ2-7; no clear D. This clonotype was sampled from a woman younger than 45 with COVID-19, enrolled during active disease. The sample taken for sequencing was peripheral blood. This CDR3 is CASSLAAGTYEQYF. The CDR3 DNA follows: TGCGCCAGCAGCTTGGCGGCAGGAACCTACGAGCAGTACTTC. Supplemented by reference TRBV5-1 and TRBJ2-7, the full variable domain reads KAGVTQTPRYLIKTRGQQVTLSCSPISGHRSVSWYQQTPGQGLQFLFEYFSETQRNKGNFPGRFSGRQFSNSRSEMNVSTLELGDSALYLCASSLAAGTYEQYFGPGTRLTVT.